This T cell receptor (beta chain) was identified in a study of shared clonotypes between healthy human individuals. On the study more broadly: Per donor, CD8 memory used one plate, CD8 naive used two, CD4 memory used three and CD4 naive used three. The study, taken as a whole, reports: Naive subsets generally had larger estimated richness than memory subsets. For naive CD4 cells, approximately 4.8% of clonotypes were shared across a handful of donors.

Several immunoSEQ plates received, in even portions, the genomic DNA of each subset. The assay was immunoSEQ multiplex PCR, and TCRdb's table has in-frame clones only and misses some. The sample holds roughly 2 million clones, about 95% seen once. A note on this clone: What it binds is unknown.

CD45RO-negative cells were positively selected for CCR7, leaving out terminally differentiated effector memory CD45RA+ cells. Germline V lookup: CDR1 LNHDA, CDR2 SQIVND (reference sequence). V lost 3 bases to trimming and J lost 6 bases, with 12 bases between them. The CDR3 extends over 14 amino acids. Material for sequencing was naive CD8+ T cells sorted from blood. The receptor comes from a man aged 18 to 30 in good health. The chain couples TRBV19 to TRBJ1-5; D not resolved. The CDR3: CASSIAPGSQPQHF. For the CDR3, the DNA is TGTGCCAGTAGTATCGCCCCGGGTTCTCAGCCCCAGCATTTT.